These 19 T cell receptor beta chains originate from one sample sequenced in a study of molecular identifiers for immune sequencing clone quantification. TCRdb redid the calling of the PCR reads with MiXCR, one entry per CDR3 protein. The sample yields some 40,000 distinct CDR3 sequences, roughly 24% seen once. Material: naive CD8+ T cells from blood, with Jurkat cell RNA spiked in. As for subset: FACS-sorted CD8+CD4-CCR7+CD45RA+ naive T cells. The receptor source for this set is a human donor in good health. Some libraries in this study had Jurkat cell RNA spiked in.

This clonotype was picked up many times. The chain has TRBV4-3 and TRBJ2-3; D is perhaps TRBD2 (5 bases). From germline, CDR1 is LGHNA and CDR2 YSLEER. With 1 base removed from V and 2 bases from J, the gap between germline ends came to 10 bases. This CDR3 has 15 amino acids. The CDR3 DNA is TGCGCCAGCAGCCAAGGACTAACAGTCACAGATACGCAGTATTTT. Its translation: CASSQGLTVTDTQYF.

Of note for this clonotype: The germline gene is not matched at one end of the junction; a read error may be the cause. CDR3 nucleotides: TGTGCCAACAGTTACTTAGGAGGGGGCAATGAGCAGTTCTTC. Translation: CANSYLGGGNEQFF. The chain has TRBV6-5 and TRBJ2-1; D could derive from TRBD1 or TRBD2 (6 bases each). This CDR3 region has 14 residues. Germline CDR1 is MNHEY and CDR2 is SVGAGI.

The genes are TRBV13 and TRBJ1-4, with no clear D. Per germline, CDR1 PRHDT and CDR2 FYEKMQ (reference sequence). Trimming left V 5 bases short and J 7 bases short, with 8 bases between. CDR3 length equals 12 residues. The CDR3 DNA is TGTGCCAGCAGCGCCCTCGGTGAAAAACTGTTTTTT. Protein: CASSALGEKLFF.

This clonotype was seen repeatedly, ten times or more. The V call is TRBV5-6, the J call TRBJ2-7; possible D gene TRBD2, 5 bases. The V end lost 3 bases, the J end lost 7 bases, and 8 bases lay between the germline ends. The germline V gene has CDR1 SGHDT and CDR2 YYEEEE. The CDR3 covers 11 residues. The CDR3 spells CASSWEREQYF. The CDR3 DNA sequence: TGTGCCAGCAGCTGGGAGCGGGAGCAGTACTTC.

This clonotype has just a few counts. The chain has TRBV19 and TRBJ2-1; TRBD1 matches 7 bases. From germline, CDR1 is LNHDA and CDR2 SQIVND (reference sequence). There are 12 residues in the CDR3. V shed 5 bases and J 7 bases; nucleotides not matched to a gene: 2. The CDR3 DNA is TGTGCCAGTAGTCAGGGGGTGAATGAGCAGTTCTTC. It specifies CASSQGVNEQFF.

Note on this clonotype: A junction boundary mismatches the germline segment, possibly from a read error. The chain has TRBV6-5 and TRBJ2-7; D gene ambiguous. The CDR3 extends over 13 amino acids. The germline CDR1 and CDR2 sequences are MNHEY and SVGAGI. DNA for the CDR3: TGTGCCGGCAGTTATTTGGGTTTAGACGAGCAGTACTTC. Its translation is CAGSYLGLDEQYF.

The chain uses TRBV6-5 and TRBJ1-5; a possible D gene is TRBD1 (5 bases). The length of the CDR3 is 15 residues. V shed 0 bases and J shed 0 bases, with 6 bases lying between them. Germline V CDR1 and CDR2: MNHEY, SVGAGI. CDR3 DNA: TGTGCCAGCAGTTACTCGAGGGGTAGCAATCAGCCCCAGCATTTT. Its translation is CASSYSRGSNQPQHF.

There are many counts of this clonotype. V gene TRBV18 combines with J gene TRBJ2-1; 10 bases fit TRBD2. This CDR3 is built from 15 residues. Trimming took 0 bases from V and 4 from J; bases not matched to a gene: 0. Germline V gene data show CDR1 as KGHSH and CDR2 as LQKENI. CDR3 DNA sequence: TGTGCCAGCTCACCACCGGGACTAGCGTACAATGAGCAGTTCTTC. Its translation: CASSPPGLAYNEQFF.

This clonotype has a handful of counts. The chain uses TRBV4-1 and TRBJ2-5; D is ambiguous. This CDR3 has 11 amino acids. Trimming took off 1 base at V and 7 bases at J, with 4 bases between the two ends. Germline V gene sequence: CDR1 MGHRA, CDR2 YSYEKL. The CDR3 region is CASSQGGTQYF. Written as DNA, the CDR3 is TGCGCCAGCAGCCAAGGCGGGACCCAGTACTTC.

Comments on this clonotype: This could be a read error, since a much larger clone is one nucleotide away. This chain links TRBV12-3 or TRBV12-4 with TRBJ2-2; 8 nucleotides line up with TRBD2. The CDR3 contains 18 residues. The DNA for the CDR3 is TGTGCCAGCAGACCAGTCGGCCCGGGAGGGCCCTTCTCCGGGGGGCTGTTTTTT. Residues: CASRPVGPGGPFSGGLFF.

This clonotype was seen repeatedly, ten times or more. CDR3 amino acids: CASSHTRVNTEAFF. The CDR3 region has the DNA TGTGCCAGCAGCCATACCAGGGTGAACACTGAAGCTTTCTTT. J is TRBJ1-1 and V is TRBV3-1; D possibly corresponds to TRBD1 (5 bases). V lost 3 bases and J 0 bases, leaving 8 bases between the germline ends. The germline V gene has CDR1 LGHDT and CDR2 YNNKEL (reference sequence). The CDR3 totals 14 residues.

A remark on this clonotype: One base away lies a much larger clone, so this may be a sequencing read error. J is TRBJ1-6 and V is TRBV30, with 7 bases that match TRBD1. Trimming removed 3 bases from V and 13 bases from J; junction bases left unmatched: 15. Germline CDR1 is GTSNPN and CDR2 is SVGIG (reference sequence). The CDR3 is made up of 15 amino acids. The CDR3 DNA reads as TGTGCCTGGAGAATTCCGGGACAGAGCGGTTTTCCCCTCCACTTT. Translation gives CAWRIPGQSGFPLHF.

In the case of this clonotype: A much larger clone lies one base from this, so it may be a read error. The chain employs TRBV28 and TRBJ2-1, with a possible D match to TRBD1 (6 bases). CDR3 length equals 16 residues. Germline lookup yields CDR1 MDHEN and CDR2 SYDVKM. CDR3 protein: CASSLYRTATYNKQFF. Written as DNA, the CDR3 is TGTGCCAGCAGTTTATACCGGACAGCTACTTACAATAAGCAGTTCTTC.

This clonotype was counted many times. The CDR3 spells CASSPLTGANVLTF. CDR3 DNA: TGTGCCAGCAGCCCCCTAACTGGGGCCAACGTCCTGACTTTC. The chain combines TRBV7-9 with TRBJ2-6; D unclear. Trimming removed 5 bases at V and 2 bases at J, with 7 bases between. This CDR3 is 14 amino acids long. Looked up from germline, CDR1 is SEHNR and CDR2 is FQNEAQ (reference sequence).

On this clonotype itself: A clone one base away is much larger, so this may be a read error. This sequence joins TRBV7-2 and TRBJ2-3, with TRBD1 matching over 7 bases. The CDR3 runs to 17 residues. CDR1 SGHTA and CDR2 FQGNSA come from the germline V gene. J lost 2 bases, V lost 8 bases, and 16 bases had no gene match. The CDR3 DNA reads as TGTGCCAGCGGCTCCCCGACAGGGTTCCTAAACACAGATACGCAGTATTTT. It specifies CASGSPTGFLNTDTQYF.

Details on this clonotype: A much larger clone lies one base from this, so it may be a read error. In DNA, the CDR3 is TGTGCCAGCAGCGGGACTGAGGCCTACGAGCGGTACTTC. As protein: CASSGTEAYERYF. J is TRBJ2-7 and V is TRBV5-6; D may be TRBD2 (6 bases). This CDR3 region has 13 residues. Germline V gene sequence: CDR1 SGHDT, CDR2 YYEEEE.

This clonotype was counted ten times or more. The chain joins TRBV19 to TRBJ2-3; D might be TRBD1 or TRBD2, each matching 5 bases. There are 13 residues in the CDR3. Germline V gives CDR1 LNHDA, CDR2 SQIVND (reference sequence). Trimming shortened V by 9 bases and J by 0 bases, and 10 bases separated the two germline ends. The CDR3 nucleotides read TGTGCCAGCGGGGCTCATAGCACAGATACGCAGTATTTT. This codes for CASGAHSTDTQYF.

This clonotype has just a few counts. The gene calls are TRBV18 and TRBJ2-1, with 9 bases lining up with TRBD1. Germline CDR1 reads KGHSH; CDR2 reads LQKENI. V lost 3 bases, J lost 9 bases, and 12 bases stayed unmatched. The CDR3 covers 16 residues. The CDR3 DNA reads TGTGCCAGCTCACCGAAATCCGGGACAGGGATTGGTGAGCAGTTCTTC. This codes for CASSPKSGTGIGEQFF. The variable domain in full, with the rest retrieved from reference TRBV18 and TRBJ2-1, is NAGVMQNPRHLVRRRGQEARLRCSPMKGHSHVYWYRQLPEEGLKFMVYLQKENIIDESGMPKERFSAEFPKEGPSILRIQQVVRGDSAAYFCASSPKSGTGIGEQFFGPGTRLTVL.

The rearrangement links TRBV4-3 to TRBJ2-1; possibly TRBD2 for D (6 bases). Trimming took off 5 bases at V and 0 bases at J, with 11 bases between the two ends. The CDR3 runs to 15 residues. The germline V gene encodes CDR1 LGHNA and CDR2 YSLEER. The CDR3 sequence: CASSDGTYSYNEQFF. The CDR3 nucleotides read TGCGCCAGCAGCGACGGGACTTACTCCTACAATGAGCAGTTCTTC.